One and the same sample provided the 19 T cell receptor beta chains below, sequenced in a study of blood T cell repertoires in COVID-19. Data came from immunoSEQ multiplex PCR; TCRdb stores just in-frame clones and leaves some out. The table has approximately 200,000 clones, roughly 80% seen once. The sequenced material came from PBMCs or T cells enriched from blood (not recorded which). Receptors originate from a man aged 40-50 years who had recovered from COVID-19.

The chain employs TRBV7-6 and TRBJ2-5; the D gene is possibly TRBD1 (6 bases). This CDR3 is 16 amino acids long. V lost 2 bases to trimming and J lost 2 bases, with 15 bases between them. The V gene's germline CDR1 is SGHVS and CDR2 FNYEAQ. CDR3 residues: CASSLFSGTLQETQYF. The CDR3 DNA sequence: TGTGCCAGCAGCTTATTTTCCGGGACATTGCAAGAGACCCAGTACTTC.

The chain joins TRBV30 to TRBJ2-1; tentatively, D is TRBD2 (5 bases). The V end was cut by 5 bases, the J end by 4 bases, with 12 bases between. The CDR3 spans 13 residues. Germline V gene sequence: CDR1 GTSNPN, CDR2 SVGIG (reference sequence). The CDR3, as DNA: TGTGCCTGGGAGAGGGATGGTTACAATGAGCAGTTCTTC. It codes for CAWERDGYNEQFF.

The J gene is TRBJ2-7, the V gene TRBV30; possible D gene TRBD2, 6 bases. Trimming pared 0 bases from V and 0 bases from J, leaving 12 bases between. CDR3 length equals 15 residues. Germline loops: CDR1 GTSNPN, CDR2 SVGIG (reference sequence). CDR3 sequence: CAWSVPSASSYEQYF. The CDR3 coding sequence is TGTGCCTGGAGTGTACCTAGCGCTAGCTCCTACGAGCAGTACTTC. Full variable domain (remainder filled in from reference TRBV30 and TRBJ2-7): SQTIHQWPATLVQPVGSPLSLECTVEGTSNPNLYWYRQAAGRGLQLLFYSVGIGQISSEVPQNLSASRPQDRQFILSSKKLLLSDSGFYLCAWSVPSASSYEQYFGPGTRLTVT.

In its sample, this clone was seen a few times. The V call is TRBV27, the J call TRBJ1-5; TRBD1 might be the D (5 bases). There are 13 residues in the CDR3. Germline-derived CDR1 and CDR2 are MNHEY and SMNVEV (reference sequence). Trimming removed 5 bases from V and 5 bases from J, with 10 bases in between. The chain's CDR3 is CASSPVGDQPQHF. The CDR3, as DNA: TGTGCCAGCAGTCCCGTAGGGGATCAGCCCCAGCATTTT.

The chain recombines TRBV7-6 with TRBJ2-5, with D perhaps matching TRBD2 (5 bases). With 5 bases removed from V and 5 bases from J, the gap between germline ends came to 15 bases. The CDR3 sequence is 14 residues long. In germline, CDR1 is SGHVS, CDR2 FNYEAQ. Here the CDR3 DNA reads TGTGCCAGCAGCAGACGACCGGGCGGGGAGACCCAGTACTTC. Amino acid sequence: CASSRRPGGETQYF.

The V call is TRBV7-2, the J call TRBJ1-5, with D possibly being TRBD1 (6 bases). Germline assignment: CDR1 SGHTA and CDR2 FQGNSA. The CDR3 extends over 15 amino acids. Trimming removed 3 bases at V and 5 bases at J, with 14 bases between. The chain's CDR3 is CASSFSGGGYQPQHF. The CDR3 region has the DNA TGTGCCAGCAGCTTTTCGGGGGGCGGCTATCAGCCCCAGCATTTT.

The CDR3 here is CAWSPYTRAGGPRNEQFF. The CDR3 DNA follows: TGTGCCTGGAGTCCATACACCAGAGCGGGAGGGCCGAGGAATGAGCAGTTCTTC. The J gene is TRBJ2-1, the V gene TRBV30; 10 bases line up with TRBD2. The CDR3 is 18 amino acids. V lost 2 bases, J lost 7 bases, and 17 bases stayed unmatched. Per the germline V gene, CDR1 is GTSNPN and CDR2 is SVGIG (reference sequence).

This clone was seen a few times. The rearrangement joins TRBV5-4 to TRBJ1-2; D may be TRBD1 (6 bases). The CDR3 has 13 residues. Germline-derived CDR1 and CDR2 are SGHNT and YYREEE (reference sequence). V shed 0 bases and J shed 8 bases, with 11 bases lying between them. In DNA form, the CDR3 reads TGTGCCAGCAGCTTGGACAGGGCCAGCGGCTACACCTTC. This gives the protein CASSLDRASGYTF.

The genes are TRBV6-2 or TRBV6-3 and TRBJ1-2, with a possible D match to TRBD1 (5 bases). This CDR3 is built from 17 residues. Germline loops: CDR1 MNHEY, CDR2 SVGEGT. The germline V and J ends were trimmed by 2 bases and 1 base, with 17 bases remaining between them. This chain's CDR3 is CASSYGTFEGHNYGYTF. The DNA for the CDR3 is TGTGCCAGCAGTTACGGGACTTTCGAGGGCCATAACTATGGCTACACCTTC.

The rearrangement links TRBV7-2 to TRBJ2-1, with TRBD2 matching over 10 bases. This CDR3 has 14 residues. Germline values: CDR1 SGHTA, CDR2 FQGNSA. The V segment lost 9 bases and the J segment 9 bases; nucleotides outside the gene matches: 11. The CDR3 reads CASLAGLAGAEQFF. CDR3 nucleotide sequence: TGTGCCAGTCTAGCCGGGCTAGCGGGAGCTGAGCAGTTCTTC.

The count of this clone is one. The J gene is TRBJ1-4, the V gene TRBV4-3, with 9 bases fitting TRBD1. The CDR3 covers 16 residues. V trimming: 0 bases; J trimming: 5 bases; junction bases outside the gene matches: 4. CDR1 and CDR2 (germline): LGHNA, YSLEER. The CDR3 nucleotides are TGCGCCAGCAGCCAAGATAGGGGACAGGGAAATGAAAAACTGTTTTTT. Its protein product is CASSQDRGQGNEKLFF.

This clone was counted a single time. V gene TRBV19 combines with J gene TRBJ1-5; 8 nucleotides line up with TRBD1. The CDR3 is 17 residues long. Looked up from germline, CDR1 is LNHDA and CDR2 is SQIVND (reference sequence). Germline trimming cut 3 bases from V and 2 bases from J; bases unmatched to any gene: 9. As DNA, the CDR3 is TGTGCCAGTAGTATGTTCGGCAGGGGGCCAGGCAATCAGCCCCAGCATTTT. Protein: CASSMFGRGPGNQPQHF.

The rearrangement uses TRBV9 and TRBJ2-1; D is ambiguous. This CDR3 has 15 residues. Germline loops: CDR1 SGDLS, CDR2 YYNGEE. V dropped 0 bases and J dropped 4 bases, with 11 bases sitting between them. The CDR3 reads CASSVGNGPYNEQFF. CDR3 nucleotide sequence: TGTGCCAGCAGCGTAGGTAACGGTCCTTACAATGAGCAGTTCTTC. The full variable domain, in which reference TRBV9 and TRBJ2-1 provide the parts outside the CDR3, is DSGVTQTPKHLITATGQRVTLRCSPRSGDLSVYWYQQSLDQGLQFLIQYYNGEERAKGNILERFSAQQFPDLHSELNLSSLELGDSALYFCASSVGNGPYNEQFFGPGTRLTVL.

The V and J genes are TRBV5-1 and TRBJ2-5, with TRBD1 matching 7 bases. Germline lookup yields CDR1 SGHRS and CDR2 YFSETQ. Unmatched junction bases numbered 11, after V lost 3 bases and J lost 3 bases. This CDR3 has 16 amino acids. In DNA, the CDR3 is TGCGCCAGCAGCTCGGCCCCTTTAGGGGGCGAAGAGACCCAGTACTTC. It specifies CASSSAPLGGEETQYF.

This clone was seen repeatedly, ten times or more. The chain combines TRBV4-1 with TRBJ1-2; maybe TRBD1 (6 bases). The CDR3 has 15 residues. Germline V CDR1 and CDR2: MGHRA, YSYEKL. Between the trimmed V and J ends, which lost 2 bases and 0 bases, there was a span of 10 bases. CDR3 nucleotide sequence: TGCGCCAGCAGCCAACAAGGACAGCCTAACTATGGCTACACCTTC. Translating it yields CASSQQGQPNYGYTF.

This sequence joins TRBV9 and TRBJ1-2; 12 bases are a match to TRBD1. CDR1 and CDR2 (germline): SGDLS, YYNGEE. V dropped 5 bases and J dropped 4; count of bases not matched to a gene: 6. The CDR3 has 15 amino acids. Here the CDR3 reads CASRSGTGGSYGYTF. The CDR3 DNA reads TGTGCCAGCAGGTCCGGGACAGGGGGCAGCTATGGCTACACCTTC.

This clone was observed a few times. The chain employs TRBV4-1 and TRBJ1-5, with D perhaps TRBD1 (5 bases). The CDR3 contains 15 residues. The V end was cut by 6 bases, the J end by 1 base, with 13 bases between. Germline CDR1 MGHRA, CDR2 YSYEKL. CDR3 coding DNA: TGCGCCAGCAGTCCAGGGCCGTTAAGCAATCAGCCCCAGCATTTT. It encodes CASSPGPLSNQPQHF.

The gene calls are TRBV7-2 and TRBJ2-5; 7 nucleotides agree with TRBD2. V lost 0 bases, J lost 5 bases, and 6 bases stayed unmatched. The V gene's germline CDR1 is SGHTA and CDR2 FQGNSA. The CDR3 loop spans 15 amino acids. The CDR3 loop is CASSLATLGGETQYF. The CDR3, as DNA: TGTGCCAGCAGCTTAGCAACCTTGGGGGGGGAGACCCAGTACTTC.

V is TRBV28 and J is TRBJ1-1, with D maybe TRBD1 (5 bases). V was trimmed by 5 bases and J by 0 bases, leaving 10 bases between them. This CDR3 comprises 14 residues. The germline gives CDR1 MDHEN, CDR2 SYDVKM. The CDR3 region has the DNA TGTGCCAGCAGTCGACAGTTTATGAACACTGAAGCTTTCTTT. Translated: CASSRQFMNTEAFF.